There are many counts of the clone carrying this TCR beta chain. Its antigen is not identified. From germline, CDR1 is GTSNPN and CDR2 SVGIG (reference sequence). CDR3 size: 15 residues. V lost 4 bases, J lost 4 bases, and 19 bases lay in between. Those with hyperthyroidism were 18 to 65 years old, newly diagnosed, and ill for under 2 months. Diagnostic decisions used clinical symptoms, serum thyroxine and TRAb, thyroid ultrasound and orbital computed tomography. Regions amplified from RNA transcripts were the TCR beta CDR3 regions. First-round RT-PCR of the TCR CDR3 relied on the HTBI primer set. One entry per CDR3 protein, called by TCRdb with MiXCR from the multiplex PCR reads. The data contain some 720,000 distinct CDR3 sequences, less than 20% of them seen just once; the ten biggest clones take up roughly 8%. This specimen belongs to a study of T cells in Graves' hyperthyroidism and ophthalmopathy.

The study's findings and limits: Most thyroid clonotypes expanded above 0.001 appeared in blood too.

V is TRBV30 and J is TRBJ1-2; D is uncertain. The sequenced material came from blood. The clonotype originates from a young man with Graves' hyperthyroidism. Here the CDR3 reads CAWKGIPTGRYGYTF. CDR3 coding DNA: TGTGCCTGGAAAGGAATCCCAACCGGGCGCTATGGCTACACCTTC.